This TCR beta chain was recorded in a study of control samples from healthy donors and cancer patients. Data came from immunoSEQ multiplex PCR; TCRdb stores just in-frame clones and leaves some out. The table lists approximately 120,000 clones, around 89% of them singletons, with roughly 18% in the top ten. Germline CDR1 and CDR2: KGHSH and LQKENI. The CDR3 extends over 15 amino acids. Trimming at V came to 6 bases and at J to 3 bases, leaving 8 bases not matched to a gene. Material for sequencing was blood. J is TRBJ1-1 and V is TRBV18; 9 bases are a match to TRBD1. The source is a woman aged 50 to 60 in good health. This CDR3 is CASSPRTGVDTEAFF. In DNA, the CDR3 is TGTGCCAGCTCCCCCCGGACAGGGGTGGACACTGAAGCTTTCTTT.